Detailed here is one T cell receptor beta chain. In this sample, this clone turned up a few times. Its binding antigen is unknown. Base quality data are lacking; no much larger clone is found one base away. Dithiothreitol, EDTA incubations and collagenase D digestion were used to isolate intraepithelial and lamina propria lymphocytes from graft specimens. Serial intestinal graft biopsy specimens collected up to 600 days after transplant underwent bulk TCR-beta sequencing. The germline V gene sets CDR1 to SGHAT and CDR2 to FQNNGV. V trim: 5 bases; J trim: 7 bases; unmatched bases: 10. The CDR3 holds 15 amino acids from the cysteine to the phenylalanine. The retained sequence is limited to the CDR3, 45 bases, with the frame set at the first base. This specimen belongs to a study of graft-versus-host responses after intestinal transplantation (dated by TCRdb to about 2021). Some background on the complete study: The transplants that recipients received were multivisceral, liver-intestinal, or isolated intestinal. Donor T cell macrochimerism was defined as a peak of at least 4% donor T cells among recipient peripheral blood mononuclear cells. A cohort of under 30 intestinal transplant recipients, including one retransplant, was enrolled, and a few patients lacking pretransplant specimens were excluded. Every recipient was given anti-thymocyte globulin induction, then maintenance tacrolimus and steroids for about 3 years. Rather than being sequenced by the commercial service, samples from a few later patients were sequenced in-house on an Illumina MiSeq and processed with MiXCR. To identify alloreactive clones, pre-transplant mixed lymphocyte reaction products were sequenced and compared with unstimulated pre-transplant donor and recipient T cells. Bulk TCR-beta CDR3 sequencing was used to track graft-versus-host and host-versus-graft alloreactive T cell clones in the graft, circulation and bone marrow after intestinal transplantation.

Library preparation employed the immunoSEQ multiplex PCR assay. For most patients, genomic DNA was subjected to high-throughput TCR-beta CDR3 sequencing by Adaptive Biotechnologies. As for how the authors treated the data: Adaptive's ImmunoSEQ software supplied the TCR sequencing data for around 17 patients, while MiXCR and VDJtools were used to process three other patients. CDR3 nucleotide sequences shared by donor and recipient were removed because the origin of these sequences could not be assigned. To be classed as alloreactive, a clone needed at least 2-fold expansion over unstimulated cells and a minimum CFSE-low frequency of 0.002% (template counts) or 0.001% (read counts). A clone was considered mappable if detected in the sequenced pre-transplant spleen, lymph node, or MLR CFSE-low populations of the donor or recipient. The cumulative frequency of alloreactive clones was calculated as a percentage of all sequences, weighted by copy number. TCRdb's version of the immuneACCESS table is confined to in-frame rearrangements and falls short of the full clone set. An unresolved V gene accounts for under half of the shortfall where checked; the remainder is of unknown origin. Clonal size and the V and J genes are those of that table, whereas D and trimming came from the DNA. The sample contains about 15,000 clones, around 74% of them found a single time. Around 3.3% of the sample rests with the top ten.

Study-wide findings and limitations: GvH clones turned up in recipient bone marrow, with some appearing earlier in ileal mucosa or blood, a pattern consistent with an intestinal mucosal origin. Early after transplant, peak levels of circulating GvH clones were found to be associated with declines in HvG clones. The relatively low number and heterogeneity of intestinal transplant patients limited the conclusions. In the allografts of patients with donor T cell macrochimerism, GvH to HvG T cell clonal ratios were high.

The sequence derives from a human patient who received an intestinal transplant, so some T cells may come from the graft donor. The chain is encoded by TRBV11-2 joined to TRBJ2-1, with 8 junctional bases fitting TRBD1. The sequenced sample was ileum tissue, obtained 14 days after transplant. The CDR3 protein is CASSATGGFGNEQFF. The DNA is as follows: TGTGCCAGCAGCGCAACAGGGGGGTTCGGGAATGAGCAGTTCTTC.